The 15 T cell receptor beta chains reported below all come from one sample, sequenced in a study of blood T cell repertoires in COVID-19. Sequencing used immunoSEQ multiplex PCR; TCRdb keeps in-frame clones, though not all of them. Of over 200,000 clones listed, approximately 84% are singletons. The sample was peripheral blood. The receptors come from a man aged 50-60 years with COVID-19, enrolled during active disease.

The J gene is TRBJ2-6, the V gene TRBV19; perhaps TRBD2 as D (5 bases). Trimming removed 0 bases at V and 0 bases at J, with 18 bases between. Germline CDR1 and CDR2: LNHDA and SQIVND (reference sequence). This CDR3 is 20 amino acids long. The CDR3: CASSIDPLRGTRSGANVLTF. CDR3 bases: TGTGCCAGTAGTATAGATCCCCTACGGGGAACCCGCTCTGGGGCCAACGTCCTGACTTTC. Drawing the rest from reference TRBV19 and TRBJ2-6, the complete variable domain is DGGITQSPKYLFRKEGQNVTLSCEQNLNHDAMYWYRQDPGQGLRLIYYSQIVNDFQKGDIAEGYSVSREKKESFPLTVTSAQKNPTAFYLCASSIDPLRGTRSGANVLTFGAGSRLTVL.

The J gene is TRBJ2-2, the V gene TRBV4-1, with TRBD2 as a possible D gene (5 bases). In germline, CDR1 is MGHRA, CDR2 YSYEKL. The CDR3 has 14 residues. Trimming cost V 7 bases and J 5 bases, with 14 bases left between them. The CDR3 bases are TGCGCCAGCAAGTTTAGGACTGGGACCGGGGAGCTGTTTTTT. Protein product: CASKFRTGTGELFF.

CDR3 residues: CASSPLVGPYSGNTIYF. CDR3 DNA: TGTGCCAGCAGTCCCTTGGTGGGGCCTTATTCTGGAAACACCATATATTTT. The chain couples TRBV27 to TRBJ1-3; D perhaps matches TRBD1 (5 bases). The CDR3 is 17 amino acids. Germline V gives CDR1 MNHEY, CDR2 SMNVEV (reference sequence). Trimming removed 5 bases from V and 1 base from J, with 18 bases in between.

A word on this clone: Other nucleotide sequences from this sample produce the same CDR3. The V and J genes are TRBV2 and TRBJ1-1, with D perhaps TRBD1 (5 bases). Germline V gene lookup returns CDR1 SNHLY and CDR2 FYNNEI. The CDR3 has 14 amino acids. V lost 4 bases, J lost 0 bases, and 9 bases lay in between. CDR3 bases: TGTGCCAGCAGTGCGCAGGGTTTGAACACTGAAGCTTTCTTT. This sequence encodes CASSAQGLNTEAFF.

The rearrangement joins TRBV20-1 to TRBJ2-2; D gene ambiguous. V lost 5 bases and J 0 bases, leaving 7 bases between the germline ends. Per the germline V gene, CDR1 is DFQATT and CDR2 is SNEGSKA (reference sequence). This CDR3 region has 13 residues. CDR3 DNA: TGCAGTGCTGGTGCCTCGAACACCGGGGAGCTGTTTTTT. It codes for CSAGASNTGELFF.

The CDR3 protein is CASSPAVPAVGSPLHF. CDR3 bases: TGTGCCAGCAGCCCTGCGGTACCGGCCGTTGGCTCACCCCTCCACTTT. This sequence joins TRBV9 and TRBJ1-6; D is unclear. The V end lost 4 bases, the J end lost 10 bases, and 21 bases lay between the germline ends. CDR3 length: 16 amino acids. Looked up from germline, CDR1 is SGDLS and CDR2 is YYNGEE.

The chain has TRBV4-3 and TRBJ2-1, with 12 bases identical to TRBD2. Trimming removed 1 base from V and 8 bases from J; junction bases left unmatched: 6. Germline V lookup: CDR1 LGHNA, CDR2 YSLEER. CDR3 length equals 16 residues. Written as DNA, the CDR3 is TGCGCCAGCAGCCAAGTCACTAGCGGGGGGAGGGATGAGCAGTTCTTC. Its translation is CASSQVTSGGRDEQFF.

V and J are TRBV7-8 and TRBJ1-5, with D perhaps TRBD1 (6 bases). Germline values: CDR1 SGHVS, CDR2 FQNEAQ. V was trimmed by 5 bases and J by 14 bases, leaving 16 bases between them. The CDR3 is 12 amino acids. CDR3 coding DNA: TGTGCCAGCAGCCATCCCGGGACACGCGAGCATTTT. Translated, it gives CASSHPGTREHF. The entire variable domain, with the rest obtained from reference TRBV7-8 and TRBJ1-5, is as follows: GAGVSQSPRYKVAKRGQDVALRCDPISGHVSLFWYQQALGQGPEFLTYFQNEAQLDKSGLPSDRFFAERPEGSVSTLKIQRTQQEDSAVYLCASSHPGTREHFGDGTRLSIL.

This clone showed up just once. This sequence joins TRBV5-1 and TRBJ1-4, with D possibly matching TRBD1 (5 bases). Germline V gene sequence: CDR1 SGHRS, CDR2 YFSETQ. The CDR3 length is 13 residues. V lost 3 bases and J lost 5, with 8 bases in between. CDR3 sequence (DNA): TGCGCCAGCAGCTGGGCAGGGAATGAAAAACTGTTTTTT. Translation: CASSWAGNEKLFF.

Comments on this clone: Other DNA sequences in this specimen translate into the identical CDR3. V gene TRBV6-5 combines with J gene TRBJ1-3; 7 bases are shared with TRBD1. The CDR3 runs 15 residues. Germline V gives CDR1 MNHEY, CDR2 SVGAGI. V lost 5 bases and J lost 0; bases outside the gene matches: 4. CDR3 sequence: CASSRGQSSGNTIYF. The CDR3 region has the DNA TGTGCCAGCAGTCGGGGACAGAGCTCTGGAAACACCATATATTTT.

This clone came up once. The genes are TRBV7-9 and TRBJ1-1, with D uncertain. Germline CDR1 and CDR2: SEHNR and FQNEAQ (reference sequence). The CDR3 runs to 12 residues. The ends were cut back, 5 bases at V and 10 bases at J, with 14 bases in the middle. In nucleotides, the CDR3 is TGTGCCAGCAGCCTAGATGCAGGTGGAGCTTTCTTT. Translated: CASSLDAGGAFF.

The J gene is TRBJ1-1, the V gene TRBV18; 8 positions match TRBD1. The CDR3 extends over 17 amino acids. Trimming at V came to 2 bases and at J to 4 bases, leaving 12 bases not matched to a gene. Germline CDR1 is KGHSH and CDR2 is LQKENI. Here the CDR3 reads CASSPRDRRTLSTEAFF. The CDR3 coding sequence is TGTGCCAGCTCACCAAGGGACAGGAGGACCCTGAGCACTGAAGCTTTCTTT.

The rearrangement joins TRBV7-3 to TRBJ2-5, with D possibly being TRBD1 (6 bases). The CDR3 length is 14 residues. Per the germline V gene, CDR1 is SGHTA and CDR2 is FQGTGA. V lost 2 bases, J lost 0 bases, and 7 bases lay in between. The CDR3 region is CASSLDRHQETQYF. The CDR3 nucleotides are TGTGCCAGCAGCTTAGACAGGCACCAAGAGACCCAGTACTTC.

The chain has TRBV6-5 and TRBJ2-5; the D gene is possibly TRBD2 (7 bases). With 5 bases removed from V and 5 bases from J, the gap between germline ends came to 15 bases. The CDR3 extends over 14 amino acids. Germline assignment: CDR1 MNHEY and CDR2 SVGAGI. This CDR3 reads CASSPPGGRETQYF. The CDR3 nucleotides are TGTGCCAGCAGTCCTCCCGGGGGGCGGGAGACCCAGTACTTC.

The chain has TRBV5-1 and TRBJ2-3; D gene unclear. Looked up from germline, CDR1 is SGHRS and CDR2 is YFSETQ. Trimming cost V 1 base and J 3 bases, with 6 bases left between them. This CDR3 region has 13 residues. CDR3 region: CASSLIVTDTQYF. In DNA form, the CDR3 reads TGCGCCAGCAGCTTGATAGTGACAGATACGCAGTATTTT. The whole variable domain, remainder taken from reference TRBV5-1 and TRBJ2-3, is KAGVTQTPRYLIKTRGQQVTLSCSPISGHRSVSWYQQTPGQGLQFLFEYFSETQRNKGNFPGRFSGRQFSNSRSEMNVSTLELGDSALYLCASSLIVTDTQYFGPGTRLTVL.